This T cell receptor (beta chain) was retrieved from a study of identical twins. TCRdb fed the 5' RACE reads into MiXCR, producing one record per CDR3 protein. Of about 470,000 distinct CDR3 sequences detected, around 24% appear once; the ten largest clones hold 2.9%. These records were also assigned to another study, of T cells expressing NK-cell markers. As that study records: Uncertainty persisted over the HCMV specificity of expanded NKG2C+ T cell clones.

The source material was CD4+ T cells sorted from blood. This clonotype was obtained from a woman aged 18 to 35 in good health.

CDR3 in DNA: TGTGCCAGCAGGAGACAGGTCTACTACGAGCAGTACTTC. Its translation is CASRRQVYYEQYF. The rearrangement joins TRBV2 to TRBJ2-7; D perhaps matches TRBD1 (6 bases). There are 13 residues in the CDR3. Trimming took 6 bases from V and 3 from J, leaving 12 bases between them. Germline V gene lookup returns CDR1 SNHLY and CDR2 FYNNEI.